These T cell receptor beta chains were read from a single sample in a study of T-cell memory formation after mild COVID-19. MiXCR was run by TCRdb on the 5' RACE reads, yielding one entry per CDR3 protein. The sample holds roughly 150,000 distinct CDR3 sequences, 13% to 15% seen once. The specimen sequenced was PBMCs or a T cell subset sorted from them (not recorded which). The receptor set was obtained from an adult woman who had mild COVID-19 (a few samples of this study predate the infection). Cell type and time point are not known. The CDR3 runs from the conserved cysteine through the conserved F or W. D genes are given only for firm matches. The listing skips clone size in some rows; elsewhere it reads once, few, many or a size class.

CDR3nt: TGTGCCAGCAGCGTAGGTCGGACAGGGTATTCTGGCACAGATACGCAGTATTTT
CDR3aa: CASSVGRTGYSGTDTQYF
abundance: few
j_gene: TRBJ2-3
d_gene: TRBD1
v_gene: TRBV9

CDR3nt: TGCGCCAGCGGCAGACAGGGGGCGAGCACCGGGGAGCTGTTTTTT
CDR3aa: CASGRQGASTGELFF
abundance: -
j_gene: TRBJ2-2
d_gene: TRBD1
v_gene: TRBV5-1

CDR3nt: TGCGCCAGCAGCCAGATTTCGAGACTAAACACCGGGGAGCTGTTTTTT
CDR3aa: CASSQISRLNTGELFF
abundance: -
j_gene: TRBJ2-2
d_gene: -
v_gene: TRBV4-1

CDR3nt: TGCGCCAGCAGCCAAGGCAGGGGGCTCGGCACTGAAGCTTTCTTT
CDR3aa: CASSQGRGLGTEAFF
abundance: -
j_gene: TRBJ1-1
d_gene: TRBD1
v_gene: TRBV4-1

CDR3nt: TGTGCCAGTAGCCAGGGCCGTACTGAAGCTTTCTTT
CDR3aa: CASSQGRTEAFF
abundance: -
j_gene: TRBJ1-1
d_gene: -
v_gene: TRBV19

CDR3nt: TGTGCCAGTAGGTCCCGGACGGACTCTCCATCTACCCCCGCCCAGTACTTC
CDR3aa: CASRSRTDSPSTPAQYF
abundance: -
j_gene: TRBJ2-5
d_gene: -
v_gene: TRBV19

CDR3nt: TGTGCCAGCAGCCCCGGGACTGCGAAAGAGACCCAGTACTTC
CDR3aa: CASSPGTAKETQYF
abundance: few
j_gene: TRBJ2-5
d_gene: -
v_gene: TRBV7-8

CDR3nt: TGTGCCAGCAGCTTAGATCGGGGGGGGACAAATTCCTTCTCCTACAATGAGCAGTTCTTC
CDR3aa: CASSLDRGGTNSFSYNEQFF
abundance: -
j_gene: TRBJ2-1
d_gene: TRBD2
v_gene: TRBV11-2

CDR3nt: TGTGCCAGCAGCTTATCTCAGGGCTCCGCCCGGGAGACCCAGTACTTC
CDR3aa: CASSLSQGSARETQYF
abundance: -
j_gene: TRBJ2-5
d_gene: -
v_gene: TRBV7-2

CDR3nt: TGTGCCAGCAGCCCCCCGGGGGTCAATGAGCAGTTCTTC
CDR3aa: CASSPPGVNEQFF
abundance: -
j_gene: TRBJ2-1
d_gene: -
v_gene: TRBV9